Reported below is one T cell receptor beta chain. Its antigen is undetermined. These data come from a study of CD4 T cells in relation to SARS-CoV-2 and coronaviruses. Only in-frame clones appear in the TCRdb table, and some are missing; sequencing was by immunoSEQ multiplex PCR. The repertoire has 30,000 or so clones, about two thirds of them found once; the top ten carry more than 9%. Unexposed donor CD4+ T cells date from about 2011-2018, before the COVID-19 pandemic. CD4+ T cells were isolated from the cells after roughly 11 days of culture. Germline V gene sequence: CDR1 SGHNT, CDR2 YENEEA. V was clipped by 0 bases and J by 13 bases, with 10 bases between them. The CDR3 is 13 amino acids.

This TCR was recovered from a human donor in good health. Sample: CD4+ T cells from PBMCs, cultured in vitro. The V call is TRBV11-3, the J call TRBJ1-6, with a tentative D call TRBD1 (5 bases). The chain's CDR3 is CASSLEWGSPLHF. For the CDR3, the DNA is TGTGCCAGCAGCTTAGAGTGGGGCTCGCCCCTCCACTTT.